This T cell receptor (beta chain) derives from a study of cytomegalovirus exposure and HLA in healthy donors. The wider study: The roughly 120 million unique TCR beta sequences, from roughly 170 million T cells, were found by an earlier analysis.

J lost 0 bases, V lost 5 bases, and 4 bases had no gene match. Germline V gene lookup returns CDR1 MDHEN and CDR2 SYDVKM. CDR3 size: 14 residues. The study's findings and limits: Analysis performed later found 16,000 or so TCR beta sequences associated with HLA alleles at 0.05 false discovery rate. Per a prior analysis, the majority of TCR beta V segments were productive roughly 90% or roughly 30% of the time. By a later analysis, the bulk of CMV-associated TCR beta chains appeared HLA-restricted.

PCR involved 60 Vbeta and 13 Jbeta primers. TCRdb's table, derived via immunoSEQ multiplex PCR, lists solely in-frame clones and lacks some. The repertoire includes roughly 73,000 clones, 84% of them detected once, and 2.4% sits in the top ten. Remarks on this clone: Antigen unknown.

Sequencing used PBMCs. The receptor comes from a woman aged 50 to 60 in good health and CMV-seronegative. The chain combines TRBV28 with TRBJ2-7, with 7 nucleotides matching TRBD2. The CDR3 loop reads CASSPQRDSYEQYF. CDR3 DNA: TGTGCCAGCAGTCCCCAGCGGGACTCCTACGAGCAGTACTTC.